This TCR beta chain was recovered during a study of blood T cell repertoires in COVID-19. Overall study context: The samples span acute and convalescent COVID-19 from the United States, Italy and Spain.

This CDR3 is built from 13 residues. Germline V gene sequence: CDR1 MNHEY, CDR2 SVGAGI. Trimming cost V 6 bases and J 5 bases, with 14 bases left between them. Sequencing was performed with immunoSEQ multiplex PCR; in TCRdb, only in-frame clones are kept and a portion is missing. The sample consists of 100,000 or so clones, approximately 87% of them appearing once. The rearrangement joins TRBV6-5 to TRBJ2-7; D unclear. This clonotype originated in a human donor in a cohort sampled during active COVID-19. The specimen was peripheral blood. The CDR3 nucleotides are TGTGCCAGCAGGATGGAGAGCGTCCACGAGCAGTACTTC. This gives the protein CASRMESVHEQYF.